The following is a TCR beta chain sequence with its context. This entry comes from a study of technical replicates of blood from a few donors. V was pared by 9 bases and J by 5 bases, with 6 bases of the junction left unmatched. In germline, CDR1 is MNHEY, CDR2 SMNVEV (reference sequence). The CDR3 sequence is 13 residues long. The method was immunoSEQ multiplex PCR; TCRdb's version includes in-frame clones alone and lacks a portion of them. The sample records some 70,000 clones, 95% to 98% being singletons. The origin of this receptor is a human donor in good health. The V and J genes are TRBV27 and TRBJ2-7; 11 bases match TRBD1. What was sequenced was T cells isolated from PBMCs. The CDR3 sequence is CASSGTGGHEQYF. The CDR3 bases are TGTGCCAGTTCCGGGACAGGGGGACACGAGCAGTACTTC.